The present T cell receptor beta chain was sequenced within a study of blood T cell repertoires in COVID-19. Repertoires were generated with immunoSEQ multiplex PCR, while TCRdb's copy carries only in-frame clones and drops some. The repertoire holds around 230,000 clones, with 75% to 90% as singletons. Losses at the gene ends were 3 bases for V and 7 bases for J; bases not matched to a gene: 3. The germline CDR1 and CDR2 sequences are SGHTA and FQGNSA. The CDR3 runs 16 residues. This clone was seen only once. V usage is TRBV7-2 and J usage is TRBJ2-1; 16 nucleotides align to TRBD2. The sequence came from a man between 35 and 55 years old with acute or convalescent COVID-19. Sequenced: peripheral blood. The CDR3 sequence: CASSLPGLAGGNEQFF. The CDR3 region has the DNA TGTGCCAGCAGCTTGCCGGGACTAGCGGGAGGGAATGAGCAGTTCTTC.